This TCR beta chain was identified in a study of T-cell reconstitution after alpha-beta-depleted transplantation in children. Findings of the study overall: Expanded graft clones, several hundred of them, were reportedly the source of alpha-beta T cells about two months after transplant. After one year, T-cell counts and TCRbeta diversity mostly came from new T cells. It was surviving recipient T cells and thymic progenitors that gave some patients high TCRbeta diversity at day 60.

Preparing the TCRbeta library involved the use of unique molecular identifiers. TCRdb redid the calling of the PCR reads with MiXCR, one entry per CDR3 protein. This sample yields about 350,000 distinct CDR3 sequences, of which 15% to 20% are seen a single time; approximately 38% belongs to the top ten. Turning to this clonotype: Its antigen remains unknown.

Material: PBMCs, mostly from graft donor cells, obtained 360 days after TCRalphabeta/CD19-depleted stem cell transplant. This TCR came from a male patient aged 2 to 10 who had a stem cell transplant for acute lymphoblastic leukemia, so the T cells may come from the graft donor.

In DNA form, the CDR3 reads TGTGCCAGTAGTACCCGCGGACAGGGGATTAATTATGAGCAGTTCTTC. Translation gives CASSTRGQGINYEQFF. The chain links TRBV19 to TRBJ2-1, with 9 bases fitting TRBD1. The CDR3 contains 16 residues. Germline values: CDR1 LNHDA, CDR2 SQIVND (reference sequence). V lost 4 bases, J lost 8 bases, and 12 bases stayed unmatched. Filled out from reference TRBV19 and TRBJ2-1, the complete variable domain reads DGGITQSPKYLFRKEGQNVTLSCEQNLNHDAMYWYRQDPGQGLRLIYYSQIVNDFQKGDIAEGYSVSREKKESFPLTVTSAQKNPTAFYLCASSTRGQGINYEQFFGPGTRLTVL.